Following are 25 T cell receptor beta chains from one sample sequenced in a study of response to subunit inactivated influenza vaccine (dated by TCRdb to between 2017 and 2018). Libraries came from RT-PCR. Sequencing took place on an Illumina HiSeq 2500. TCRdb itself trimmed the public reads at Q25 with fastp, ran MiXCR and retained productive beta chains. Duplicate CDR3 protein sequences are folded into a single record with the most common DNA and genes. This sample holds approximately 170,000 distinct CDR3 sequences; approximately 14% were observed only once. About 25% of the sample is taken by the ten largest. Sequencing was performed on CD8+ T cells sorted from PBMCs, taken roughly 5 days after vaccination. The receptors derive from a man aged 50-59 years who received an inactivated influenza vaccine. Donor details come from another sample of the same person, matched by shared clones.

The table lists this clonotype with a few counts. The chain links TRBV19 to TRBJ2-1, with 10 bases identical to TRBD1. CDR1 LNHDA and CDR2 SQIVND come from the germline V gene (reference sequence). V lost 6 bases and J lost 6; bases outside the gene matches: 5. The CDR3 runs to 14 residues. The CDR3 sequence: CASSPGTGVNEQFF. DNA of the CDR3: TGTGCCAGTAGCCCCGGGACAGGGGTCAATGAGCAGTTCTTC.

This clonotype was recorded a few times. The CDR3, as DNA: TGTGCCAGCAGCCCGCGGACAGGAAAAGACTATGGCTACACCTTC. Translated: CASSPRTGKDYGYTF. J is TRBJ1-2 and V is TRBV9; 7 bases map to TRBD1. Germline loops: CDR1 SGDLS, CDR2 YYNGEE. J lost 3 bases, V lost 4 bases, and 9 bases had no gene match. The CDR3 sequence is 15 residues long.

This clonotype appeared a few times. The rearrangement uses TRBV12-3 or TRBV12-4 and TRBJ2-1, with 8 bases identical to TRBD2. J gave up 9 bases and V 3 bases, and 10 bases lay outside the gene matches. The CDR3 has 15 amino acids. CDR3 loop: CASSLWEAGEVEQFF. Here the CDR3 DNA reads TGTGCCAGCAGTTTGTGGGAAGCGGGAGAGGTTGAGCAGTTCTTC.

V is TRBV14 and J is TRBJ2-1, with D perhaps TRBD2 (6 bases). The CDR3 length is 17 residues. V was clipped by 1 base and J by 10 bases, with 23 bases between them. The germline V gene has CDR1 SGHDN and CDR2 FVKESK. The CDR3 DNA reads as TGTGCCAGCAGCCAAGTTAATAGCCCTAGGGCAGGAGGGGAGCAGTTCTTC. Translation: CASSQVNSPRAGGEQFF.

This clonotype was observed a few times. This rearrangement joins TRBV7-9 to TRBJ1-4; D not resolved. The germline V gene has CDR1 SEHNR and CDR2 FQNEAQ (reference sequence). CDR3 length equals 13 residues. Between the trimmed V and J ends, which lost 0 bases and 6 bases, there was a span of 5 bases. The DNA for the CDR3 is TGTGCCAGCAGCTTAGCAGGGTATGAAAAACTGTTTTTT. Its protein is CASSLAGYEKLFF.

This clonotype was found a few times. The chain has TRBV12-3 or TRBV12-4 and TRBJ2-3; the D gene could be TRBD1 or TRBD2 (5 bases each). The V end lost 3 bases, the J end lost 2 bases, and 15 bases lay between the germline ends. The CDR3 is 16 amino acids. The CDR3 sequence: CASSLRDGLSTDTQYF. CDR3 in DNA: TGTGCCAGCAGTTTGAGGGACGGATTATCCACAGATACGCAGTATTTT.

The V gene is TRBV5-1, the J gene TRBJ2-2; D gene unclear. Per the germline V gene, CDR1 is SGHRS and CDR2 is YFSETQ. Trimming left V 4 bases short and J 0 bases short, with 13 bases between. CDR3 length: 16 residues. The CDR3 DNA sequence: TGCGCCAGCAGCATCTTTGCGGACGCGAACACCGGGGAGCTGTTTTTT. Translated, it gives CASSIFADANTGELFF.

CDR3 sequence (DNA): TGTGCCAGCAGTGAAAGCGTAGCGGGGGATACGCAGTATTTT. This gives the protein CASSESVAGDTQYF. This sequence joins TRBV25-1 and TRBJ2-3; 8 nucleotides match TRBD2. The CDR3 contains 14 residues. CDR1 is MGHDK, CDR2 SYGVNS, per germline. The junction had 4 bases not matched to a gene; V was cut back by 2 bases and J by 6 bases.

At least ten counts were recorded for this clonotype. The chain's CDR3 is CASSPGTSGQGGELFF. CDR3 nucleotides: TGTGCCAGTAGTCCTGGGACTAGCGGTCAGGGCGGGGAGCTGTTTTTT. The rearrangement links TRBV19 to TRBJ2-2; TRBD2 agrees at 11 bases. CDR3 length: 16 amino acids. In germline, CDR1 is LNHDA, CDR2 SQIVND (reference sequence). With V trimmed by 5 bases and J by 7 bases, 9 bases remained unmatched.

DNA of the CDR3: TGTGCCAGCAGTTATATTAGCGGACCAGAGACCCAGTACTTC. This gives the protein CASSYISGPETQYF. V usage is TRBV6-5 and J usage is TRBJ2-5, with D possibly TRBD2 on 6 matching bases. Germline-derived CDR1 and CDR2 are MNHEY and SVGAGI. V was shortened by 3 bases and J by 4 bases, with 12 bases between the two germline ends. CDR3 size: 14 residues.

The gene calls are TRBV6-2 or TRBV6-3 and TRBJ1-5, with D possibly TRBD1 on 6 matching bases. V lost 2 bases and J 3 bases, leaving 14 bases between the germline ends. CDR1 is MNHEY and CDR2 is SVGEGT in the germline V gene. This CDR3 has 16 residues. CDR3 residues: CASSYGTGFSNQPQHF. The CDR3 nucleotides are TGTGCCAGCAGTTACGGTACAGGGTTTTCCAATCAGCCCCAGCATTTT.

V usage is TRBV4-3 and J usage is TRBJ2-7, with D perhaps TRBD2 (5 bases). Germline CDR1 LGHNA, CDR2 YSLEER. V lost 2 bases and J 2 bases, leaving 13 bases between the germline ends. CDR3 length: 15 amino acids. This chain's CDR3 is CASSQRAEAPYEQYF. The CDR3 nucleotides read TGCGCCAGCAGCCAAAGGGCGGAGGCACCCTACGAGCAGTACTTC.

This clonotype showed up just a few times. CDR3 coding DNA: TGTGCCAGCAGCCACGGATTTAATAGCAATCAGCCCCAGCATTTT. Amino acids: CASSHGFNSNQPQHF. The chain has TRBV3-1 and TRBJ1-5, with unresolved D. Per the germline V gene, CDR1 is LGHDT and CDR2 is YNNKEL (reference sequence). This CDR3 has 15 residues. The V and J ends lost 3 bases and 0 bases respectively, with 9 bases between them.

This clonotype showed up many times. The V and J genes are TRBV9 and TRBJ1-1; D perhaps matches TRBD1 (6 bases). The CDR3 is 15 residues long. Germline assignment: CDR1 SGDLS and CDR2 YYNGEE. V lost 0 bases and J lost 3, with 12 bases in between. CDR3: CASSVGGLVYTEAFF. The CDR3 region has the DNA TGTGCCAGCAGCGTAGGGGGGCTGGTGTACACTGAAGCTTTCTTT.

The CDR3 nucleotides are TGCGCCAGCAGCCAACTAACAGGGGGCGGCGAAAAACTGTTTTTT. The encoded protein is CASSQLTGGGEKLFF. J is TRBJ1-4 and V is TRBV4-1, with 9 bases fitting TRBD1. The trim removed 2 bases at V and 8 bases at J, leaving 6 bases unmatched. Looked up from germline, CDR1 is MGHRA and CDR2 is YSYEKL. CDR3 length equals 15 residues.

The V and J genes are TRBV6-1 and TRBJ2-1; 9 positions match TRBD2. CDR1 is MNHNS and CDR2 is SASEGT in the germline V gene. Unmatched junction bases numbered 7, after V lost 6 bases and J lost 4 bases. The CDR3 runs to 15 residues. CDR3 nucleotide sequence: TGTGCCAGCAGCGAGGGACTAGCAGGGTACAATGAGCAGTTCTTC. This codes for CASSEGLAGYNEQFF.

Only a few counts were recorded for this clonotype. The chain combines TRBV12-3 or TRBV12-4 with TRBJ1-6, with D perhaps matching TRBD1 (5 bases). V lost 2 bases and J 4 bases, leaving 15 bases between the germline ends. The CDR3 contains 17 residues. CDR3 sequence: CASSLKGLGGYNSPLHF. The CDR3 DNA follows: TGTGCCAGCAGTTTAAAGGGCCTTGGGGGGTATAATTCACCCCTCCACTTT.

The chain has TRBV27 and TRBJ2-3; a possible D gene is TRBD2 (6 bases). The CDR3 is 20 residues long. Deletions cut 5 bases from V and 1 base from J, with 28 bases between. Germline lookup yields CDR1 MNHEY and CDR2 SMNVEV (reference sequence). CDR3 bases: TGTGCCAGCAGTCCCGGGGTCGGTGTTGGGGGAGGTTTTGGCACAGATACGCAGTATTTT. Translated, it gives CASSPGVGVGGGFGTDTQYF.

This clonotype has more than one count but fewer than ten. As DNA, the CDR3 is TGTGCCAGCAGTTTCAGTCTCACTATAGGGGGCACTGAAGCTTTCTTT. Translating gives CASSFSLTIGGTEAFF. The V call is TRBV6-5, the J call TRBJ1-1, with D maybe TRBD1 (6 bases). Germline V gene data show CDR1 as MNHEY and CDR2 as SVGAGI. The CDR3 runs 16 residues. V lost 4 bases to trimming and J lost 4 bases, with 19 bases between them.

This chain connects TRBV20-1 to TRBJ2-3, with D uncertain. Between the trimmed V and J ends, which lost 6 bases and 3 bases, there was a span of 16 bases. This CDR3 contains 14 residues. CDR1 and CDR2 (germline): DFQATT, SNEGSKA (reference sequence). This chain's CDR3 is CSALLLKGTDTQYF. The CDR3 coding sequence is TGCAGTGCCCTGCTACTAAAAGGAACAGATACGCAGTATTTT.

Only a few counts were recorded for this clonotype. The rearrangement links TRBV27 to TRBJ2-7; the D gene is possibly TRBD2 (5 bases). This CDR3 has 15 residues. The V and J ends lost 5 bases and 3 bases respectively, with 17 bases between them. In germline, CDR1 is MNHEY, CDR2 SMNVEV (reference sequence). CDR3 in DNA: TGTGCCAGCAGTCTACGGGATAGCGTCGTCTACGAGCAGTACTTC. Translated, it gives CASSLRDSVVYEQYF.

The chain joins TRBV28 to TRBJ2-5; 11 bases fit TRBD2. Germline V gene data show CDR1 as MDHEN and CDR2 as SYDVKM. J gave up 4 bases and V 2 bases, and 6 bases lay outside the gene matches. The CDR3 covers 16 residues. The CDR3 spells CASSLTTSGSRETQYF. The CDR3 DNA sequence: TGTGCCAGCAGTTTAACCACTAGCGGGAGCCGAGAGACCCAGTACTTC.

This clonotype has only a few counts. The rearrangement joins TRBV4-3 to TRBJ2-4; D is uncertain. The CDR3 runs to 17 residues. V shed 0 bases and J shed 0 bases, with 12 bases lying between them. From germline, CDR1 is LGHNA and CDR2 YSLEER. The DNA for the CDR3 is TGCGCCAGCAGCCAAGAGATGATTTTTCTAGCCAAAAACATTCAGTACTTC. It translates to CASSQEMIFLAKNIQYF.

This clonotype occurred many times. The rearrangement uses TRBV6-2 or TRBV6-3 and TRBJ2-7; 12 bases align to TRBD2. V dropped 2 bases and J dropped 4; count of bases not matched to a gene: 24. The CDR3 totals 22 residues. CDR1 is MNHEY and CDR2 is SVGEGT in the germline V gene. CDR3 residues: CASSYGPTGPPLETSGRYEQYF. The CDR3 bases are TGTGCCAGCAGTTACGGGCCAACTGGACCACCGTTGGAGACTAGCGGGAGATACGAGCAGTACTTC.

This clonotype has more than one count but fewer than ten. This chain connects TRBV27 to TRBJ2-3; the match to TRBD2 covers 12 bases. CDR3 size: 16 residues. Germline loops: CDR1 MNHEY, CDR2 SMNVEV (reference sequence). V gave up 4 bases and J gave up 1 base; unmatched junction bases: 3. As DNA, the CDR3 is TGTGCCAGCAGTTGGGGGACTAGCGGGCGCACAGATACGCAGTATTTT. This codes for CASSWGTSGRTDTQYF.